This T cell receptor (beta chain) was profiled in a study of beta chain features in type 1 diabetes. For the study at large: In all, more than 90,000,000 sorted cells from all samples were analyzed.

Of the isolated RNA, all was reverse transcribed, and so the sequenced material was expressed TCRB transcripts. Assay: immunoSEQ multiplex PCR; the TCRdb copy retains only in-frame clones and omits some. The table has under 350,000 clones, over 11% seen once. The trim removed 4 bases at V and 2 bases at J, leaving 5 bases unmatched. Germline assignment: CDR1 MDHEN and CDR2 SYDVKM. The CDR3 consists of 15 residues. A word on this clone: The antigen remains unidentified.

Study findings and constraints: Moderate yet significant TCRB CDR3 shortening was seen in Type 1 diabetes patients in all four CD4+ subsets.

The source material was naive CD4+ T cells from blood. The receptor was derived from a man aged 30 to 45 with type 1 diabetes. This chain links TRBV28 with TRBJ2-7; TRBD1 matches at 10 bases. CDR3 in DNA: TGTGCCAGCAGTTCCCTCGGACAGGGGGCCTACGAGCAGTACTTC. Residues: CASSSLGQGAYEQYF.